These 26 T cell receptor beta chains were sequenced from one sample in a study of low-dose radiotherapy and immunotherapy resistance in tumors. Time point given: before trial treatment. A constant-region primer paired with the V-primer adapter amplified TCRs over 20 PCR cycles. One entry per CDR3 protein results from TCRdb running MiXCR on the reads. The sample has tens of thousands of distinct CDR3 sequences, roughly 10% seen once. The sequencing used PBMCs, collected before treatment. The receptor set was obtained from a female donor with ovarian cancer.

This clonotype was recorded many times. The chain couples TRBV20-1 to TRBJ2-3; TRBD1 or TRBD2 may be the D gene (5 bases each). The CDR3 runs 14 residues. Trimming shortened V by 3 bases and J by 2 bases, and 12 bases separated the two germline ends. The germline V gene encodes CDR1 DFQATT and CDR2 SNEGSKA (reference sequence). As DNA, the CDR3 is TGCAGTGCTAGGATTCCCGGGACCACAGATACGCAGTATTTT. Its translation is CSARIPGTTDTQYF.

This clonotype has a count of ten or more. This chain connects TRBV5-8 to TRBJ2-1, with D unresolved. From germline, CDR1 is SGHTS and CDR2 YDEGEE. This CDR3 comprises 12 residues. Trimming took off 4 bases at V and 9 bases at J, with 11 bases between the two ends. CDR3 loop: CASSPRLSEQFF. CDR3 sequence (DNA): TGTGCCAGCAGCCCAAGGCTTAGTGAGCAGTTCTTC.

In nucleotides, the CDR3 is TGTGCCAGCAAGGGACAGGAGGACTTGAACACTGAAGCTTTCTTT. Protein product: CASKGQEDLNTEAFF. The chain has TRBV28 and TRBJ1-1, with 8 bases fitting TRBD1. The CDR3 is 15 residues long. Germline CDR1 is MDHEN and CDR2 is SYDVKM. The V and J ends lost 7 bases and 0 bases, in that order; junction bases with no gene match: 7.

This clonotype has at least ten counts. V is TRBV21-1 and J is TRBJ2-7; the table's D call of TRBD1 was not tested on the DNA. TRBV21-1 is marked as a pseudogene. This CDR3 spans 16 amino acids. The CDR3 spells CASSNSAGHPSYEQYF. CDR3 bases: TGTGCCAGCAGCAACTCGGCAGGACACCCCTCCTACGAGCAGTACTTC.

This clonotype has at least ten counts. The chain is built from TRBV7-9 and TRBJ2-6; D is undetermined. Germline V gene sequence: CDR1 SEHNR, CDR2 FQNEAQ (reference sequence). The V gene lost 3 bases and the J gene lost 0 bases, with 6 bases spanning the gap. CDR3 length: 15 amino acids. CDR3 DNA: TGTGCCAGCAGCTTTTCAGGCTCTGGGGCCAACGTCCTGACTTTC. Translated, it gives CASSFSGSGANVLTF.

There are a few counts of this clonotype. A read error may account for a junction end that differs from germline. V usage is TRBV7-2 and J usage is TRBJ2-3; the match to TRBD2 covers 7 bases. CDR1 and CDR2 (germline): SGHTA, FQGNSA. There are 15 residues in the CDR3. The chain's CDR3 is CASGFAGVGTDTQYF. The CDR3 coding sequence is TGTGCCAGCGGCTTCGCGGGAGTGGGCACAGATACGCAGTATTTT.

This clonotype is medium-sized in the sample. J is TRBJ2-1 and V is TRBV5-1; 10 bases line up with TRBD2. The CDR3 length is 15 residues. CDR1 is SGHRS, CDR2 YFSETQ, per germline. Trimming removed 1 base from V and 7 bases from J; junction bases left unmatched: 5. The DNA for the CDR3 is TGCGCCAGCAGCTTGACAGCGGGGGGGAAGAATGAGCAGTTCTTC. It encodes CASSLTAGGKNEQFF.

This clonotype occurred many times. The chain employs TRBV29-1 and TRBJ2-7, with 10 bases that match TRBD1. The CDR3 contains 16 residues. The germline gives CDR1 SQVTM, CDR2 ANQGSEA. With 7 bases clipped from V and 2 bases from J, the junction kept 14 bases outside the gene matches. CDR3 nucleotides: TGCAGCGCCAGAGGGTTGGTGGGACAGGGGACCTACGAGCAGTACTTC. Its protein is CSARGLVGQGTYEQYF.

V gene TRBV20-1 combines with J gene TRBJ2-2; TRBD2 might be the D (6 bases). CDR3 length equals 13 residues. The germline V gene has CDR1 DFQATT and CDR2 SNEGSKA (reference sequence). The V and J ends lost 4 bases and 7 bases respectively, with 13 bases between them. The CDR3 here is CSATPVGGGELFF. Written as DNA, the CDR3 is TGCAGTGCTACCCCGGTCGGGGGCGGGGAGCTGTTTTTT.

This clonotype was counted at least ten times. The rearrangement links TRBV2 to TRBJ2-3; a possible D gene is TRBD1 (6 bases). The CDR3 runs to 13 residues. Germline loops: CDR1 SNHLY, CDR2 FYNNEI. The germline V and J ends were trimmed by 5 bases and 5 bases, with 11 bases remaining between them. This CDR3 reads CASSWTVRDTQYF. The CDR3 DNA sequence: TGTGCCAGCAGTTGGACAGTTCGAGATACGCAGTATTTT.

This clonotype showed up many times. The gene calls are TRBV5-4 and TRBJ2-2, with 8 bases fitting TRBD1. V was clipped by 5 bases and J by 5 bases; unmatched bases: 8. The germline gives CDR1 SGHNT, CDR2 YYREEE (reference sequence). The CDR3 extends over 15 amino acids. The DNA of the CDR3 is TGTGCCAGCAGTTACTCGGACAGGGAAACCGGGGAGCTGTTTTTT. Its protein product is CASSYSDRETGELFF.

This clonotype occurred a few times. A read error is the likely source, as a far larger clone sits one nucleotide away. The chain carries TRBV5-1 and TRBJ2-1; TRBD2 aligns across 8 bases. V lost 0 bases, J lost 13 bases, and 15 bases stayed unmatched. The CDR3 covers 16 residues. Germline values: CDR1 SGHRS, CDR2 YFSETQ. CDR3 nucleotide sequence: TGCGCCAGCAGCTTGGTCCGGGGGGGAACCAAAAACATTCAGTTCTTC. Translation: CASSLVRGGTKNIQFF. Combining the CDR3 with reference TRBV5-1 and TRBJ2-1 gives the whole variable domain KAGVTQTPRYLIKTRGQQVTLSCSPISGHRSVSWYQQTPGQGLQFLFEYFSETQRNKGNFPGRFSGRQFSNSRSEMNVSTLELGDSALYLCASSLVRGGTKNIQFFGPGTRLTVL.

This clonotype was counted ten times or more. The chain combines TRBV4-1 with TRBJ2-1; no reliable D call. Per germline, CDR1 MGHRA and CDR2 YSYEKL. Trimming removed 4 bases at V and 1 base at J, with 11 bases between. This CDR3 comprises 15 residues. Here the CDR3 reads CASSPYLPSYNEQFF. CDR3 bases: TGCGCCAGCAGCCCGTACCTCCCGTCCTACAATGAGCAGTTCTTC.

This clonotype was picked up many times. The CDR3 DNA sequence: TGCGCCAGCAGCCCTGGATGGGGGGCCTACGAGCAGTACTTC. This translates into CASSPGWGAYEQYF. The chain recombines TRBV4-1 with TRBJ2-7; tentative D call: TRBD2 (6 bases). Trimming stripped 4 bases from V and 2 bases from J, with 12 bases between. CDR3 size: 14 residues. Germline lookup yields CDR1 MGHRA and CDR2 YSYEKL.

Concerning this clonotype itself: This likely stems from a read error, as it lies one base from a far larger clone. The V gene is TRBV29-1, the J gene TRBJ2-7; 7 nucleotides align to TRBD2. The germline V gene encodes CDR1 SQVTM and CDR2 ANQGSEA. CDR3 size: 14 residues. Trimming at V came to 3 bases and at J to 7 bases, leaving 12 bases not matched to a gene. The CDR3 reads CSVDRASRGNEQYF. DNA for the CDR3: TGCAGCGTTGACCGAGCGTCGCGGGGGAATGAGCAGTACTTC.

The chain couples TRBV30 to TRBJ2-7; 9 bases match TRBD1. The V gene end was trimmed by 2 bases and the J gene end by 0 bases; junction bases not matched to a gene: 5. Looked up from germline, CDR1 is GTSNPN and CDR2 is SVGIG (reference sequence). CDR3 length equals 15 residues. The CDR3 reads CAWSIGGQGSYEQYF. DNA for the CDR3: TGTGCCTGGAGTATAGGGGGACAGGGCTCCTACGAGCAGTACTTC.

This clonotype occurred many times. The chain uses TRBV5-1 and TRBJ2-6; maybe TRBD1 (6 bases). The CDR3 totals 16 residues. Looked up from germline, CDR1 is SGHRS and CDR2 is YFSETQ. Trimming left V 0 bases short and J 3 bases short, with 10 bases between. The CDR3 protein is CASSLERGSGANVLTF. DNA for the CDR3: TGCGCCAGCAGCTTGGAGAGGGGGAGTGGGGCCAACGTCCTGACTTTC. The whole variable domain, filled in from reference TRBV5-1 and TRBJ2-6, reads KAGVTQTPRYLIKTRGQQVTLSCSPISGHRSVSWYQQTPGQGLQFLFEYFSETQRNKGNFPGRFSGRQFSNSRSEMNVSTLELGDSALYLCASSLERGSGANVLTFGAGSRLTVL.

This clonotype was found many times. This chain's CDR3 is CSASRQGLNIQYF. The CDR3 DNA is TGCAGTGCTAGTCGACAGGGCTTAAACATTCAGTACTTC. The chain recombines TRBV20-1 with TRBJ2-4; 7 bases agree with TRBD1. Per the germline V gene, CDR1 is DFQATT and CDR2 is SNEGSKA (reference sequence). There are 13 residues in the CDR3. Losses at the gene ends were 3 bases for V and 6 bases for J; bases not matched to a gene: 5.

This clonotype showed up just a few times. The rearrangement joins TRBV12-3 or TRBV12-4 to TRBJ1-2, with 8 bases fitting TRBD1. The CDR3 loop spans 14 amino acids. V was clipped by 5 bases and J by 2 bases; unmatched bases: 4. The CDR3, as DNA: TGTGCCAGCAGTCCAGGGGGCGCCAACTATGGCTACACCTTC. It encodes CASSPGGANYGYTF.

This clonotype has at least ten counts. The rearrangement links TRBV20-1 to TRBJ2-1; 13 bases fit TRBD2. This CDR3 is built from 16 residues. V gave up 5 bases and J gave up 4 bases; unmatched junction bases: 8. CDR1 and CDR2 (germline): DFQATT, SNEGSKA (reference sequence). CDR3 coding DNA: TGCAGTGCTCTGAAACCGACTAGCGGGGGGTACAATGAGCAGTTCTTC. Its translation is CSALKPTSGGYNEQFF.

Ten or more counts support this clonotype. The chain recombines TRBV27 with TRBJ2-1; 8 bases match TRBD1. This CDR3 region has 14 residues. V shed 8 bases, J shed 7 bases, and the junction held 10 bases outside the gene matches. Germline V gene lookup returns CDR1 MNHEY and CDR2 SMNVEV (reference sequence). CDR3 amino acids: CASQPAGGSNEQFF. CDR3 nucleotides: TGTGCCAGCCAGCCGGCAGGGGGCTCGAATGAGCAGTTCTTC.

The rearrangement uses TRBV12-3 or TRBV12-4 and TRBJ1-5; D is unclear. V lost 3 bases and J 3 bases, leaving 9 bases between the germline ends. This CDR3 comprises 14 residues. CDR3 protein: CASSFGSVNQPQHF. CDR3 DNA sequence: TGTGCCAGCAGTTTTGGGTCGGTCAATCAGCCCCAGCATTTT.

In regard to this clonotype: A read error is likely here: a far larger clone is one base away. The V call is TRBV6-6, the J call TRBJ2-1, with TRBD2 matching 8 bases. CDR1 is MNHNY, CDR2 SVGAGI, per germline (reference sequence). The V and J ends lost 10 bases and 1 base, in that order; junction bases with no gene match: 12. The CDR3 consists of 16 residues. In DNA form, the CDR3 reads TGTGCCAACACTCCTTTACTAGCGGCTTCCTACAATGAGCAGTTCTTC. Protein sequence: CANTPLLAASYNEQFF.

Turning to this clonotype: A read error likely explains this, since a far larger clone differs by one base. This chain uses TRBV28 with TRBJ2-3; TRBD2 agrees at 9 bases. In germline, CDR1 is MDHEN, CDR2 SYDVKM. This CDR3 region has 15 residues. CDR3 in amino acids: CAGSRLAAGTDTQYF. CDR3 sequence (DNA): TGTGCCGGCAGCCGACTAGCGGCGGGCACAGATACGCAGTATTTT.

V usage is TRBV20-1 and J usage is TRBJ2-5; D not certain. The germline V gene has CDR1 DFQATT and CDR2 SNEGSKA (reference sequence). The CDR3 covers 13 residues. V dropped 0 bases and J dropped 2 bases, with 7 bases sitting between them. CDR3: CSARDGAQETQYF. CDR3 DNA: TGCAGTGCTAGAGATGGTGCTCAAGAGACCCAGTACTTC.

On this clonotype: A far more abundant clone sits one base away, making this likely a read error. The V gene is TRBV9, the J gene TRBJ2-7, with 9 bases lining up with TRBD2. Losses at the gene ends were 0 bases for V and 7 bases for J; bases not matched to a gene: 20. The CDR3 loop spans 19 amino acids. Germline values: CDR1 SGDLS, CDR2 YYNGEE. CDR3 protein: CASSVDFGTSIPGYNEQYF. Written as DNA, the CDR3 is TGTGCCAGCAGCGTAGATTTCGGGACTAGCATTCCTGGCTACAATGAGCAGTACTTC.